The 16 T cell receptor beta chains reported below all come from one sample, sequenced in a study of Graves' ophthalmopathy and Graves' hyperthyroidism. Amplifying from RNA transcripts, the study obtained TCR beta CDR3 regions. First-round RT-PCR relied on HTBI primers, and a second-round multiplex PCR came next. TCRdb analysed the multiplex PCR reads with MiXCR anew, one entry per CDR3 protein. The top ten hold around 10% of the sample, which has about 1.2 million distinct CDR3 sequences, around a third seen once. Sequencing used peripheral blood or thyroid tissue (not recorded which). These receptors came from an adult man with Graves' hyperthyroidism.

V and J are TRBV10-3 and TRBJ2-5, with 10 bases aligning to TRBD1. CDR3 length: 18 amino acids. CDR1 ENHRY and CDR2 SYGVKD come from the germline V gene. The trim removed 7 bases at V and 5 bases at J, leaving 19 bases unmatched. CDR3 protein: CAIKSAGTGAGIGETQYF. The CDR3 nucleotides are TGTGCCATCAAGTCAGCCGGGACAGGGGCCGGAATTGGTGAGACCCAGTACTTC.

This clonotype was detected many times. CDR3: CSALTGPGEQYF. The CDR3 coding sequence is TGCAGTGCTTTGACAGGGCCGGGTGAGCAGTACTTC. The chain is built from TRBV20-1 and TRBJ2-7; 7 nucleotides line up with TRBD1. V lost 5 bases, J lost 7 bases, and 8 bases stayed unmatched. The CDR3 totals 12 residues. From germline, CDR1 is DFQATT and CDR2 SNEGSKA (reference sequence).

The table lists this clonotype with many counts. The V call is TRBV2, the J call TRBJ2-5, with TRBD1 matching over 10 bases. This CDR3 has 15 residues. V lost 7 bases, J lost 5 bases, and 10 bases stayed unmatched. The germline V gene encodes CDR1 SNHLY and CDR2 FYNNEI. The CDR3 coding sequence is TGTGCCAGCAACCGGGACAGGGGTTCGTGGGAGACCCAGTACTTC. Amino acid sequence: CASNRDRGSWETQYF.

The chain couples TRBV7-2 to TRBJ2-7; 7 nucleotides line up with TRBD2. J lost 2 bases, V lost 6 bases, and 13 bases had no gene match. CDR3 size: 16 residues. The germline V gene encodes CDR1 SGHTA and CDR2 FQGNSA. The CDR3 is CASSSTSGGKAYEQYF. CDR3 in DNA: TGTGCCAGCAGTTCCACCTCCGGGGGGAAAGCCTACGAGCAGTACTTC.

The rearrangement links TRBV20-1 to TRBJ2-5, with 10 bases lining up with TRBD2. Germline CDR1 DFQATT, CDR2 SNEGSKA (reference sequence). The CDR3 is 13 residues long. V gave up 2 bases and J gave up 13 bases; unmatched junction bases: 10. The CDR3 nucleotides read TGCAGTGCTAGAACGGGGCTAGCGGGGGCTTTGTACTTC. It yields the protein CSARTGLAGALYF.

This clonotype has more than one count but fewer than ten. A much more abundant neighbour one base away suggests this may be a read error. J is TRBJ1-2 and V is TRBV7-9; D call uncertain. Looked up from germline, CDR1 is SEHNR and CDR2 is FQNEAQ (reference sequence). The CDR3 covers 14 residues. Written as DNA, the CDR3 is TGTGCCAGCACCAGACTGGAATCCGGATATGGCTACGCCTTC. Protein: CASTRLESGYGYAF.

This clonotype has a count of ten or more. The V call is TRBV19, the J call TRBJ2-5, with D possibly called TRBD1 or TRBD2 (6 bases each). The CDR3 is 16 residues long. The germline CDR1 and CDR2 sequences are LNHDA and SQIVND (reference sequence). The V end was cut by 4 bases, the J end by 4 bases, with 19 bases between. As DNA, the CDR3 is TGTGCCAGTAGTAAAGCGGGCTCACAGGGTGCAGAGACCCAGTACTTC. Encoded protein: CASSKAGSQGAETQYF.

In its sample, this clonotype was seen a few times. In DNA form, the CDR3 reads TGTGCCAGCAGTTTAAGGAAACTTACGGCTTTCTTT. Translated: CASSLRKLTAFF. This chain links TRBV28 with TRBJ1-1; D remains unclear. V was shortened by 2 bases and J by 11 bases, with 12 bases between the two germline ends. Germline lookup yields CDR1 MDHEN and CDR2 SYDVKM. This CDR3 is 12 amino acids long. The entire variable domain, with the rest obtained from reference TRBV28 and TRBJ1-1, is as follows: DVKVTQSSRYLVKRTGEKVFLECVQDMDHENMFWYRQDPGLGLRLIYFSYDVKMKEKGDIPEGYSVSREKKERFSLILESASTNQTSMYLCASSLRKLTAFFGQGTRLTVV.

The chain's CDR3 is CASSLFREDSYEQYF. The CDR3, as DNA: TGCGCCAGCAGCTTGTTTCGGGAGGACTCCTACGAGCAGTACTTC. The V call is TRBV5-1, the J call TRBJ2-7, with 7 bases that match TRBD2. Germline V gives CDR1 SGHRS, CDR2 YFSETQ. The CDR3 spans 15 residues. Losses at the gene ends were 1 base for V and 0 bases for J; bases not matched to a gene: 4.

A few counts support this clonotype. This chain uses TRBV6-1 with TRBJ1-5; D unclear. This CDR3 region has 16 residues. Germline CDR1 MNHNS, CDR2 SASEGT. Deletions cut 8 bases from V and 0 bases from J, with 17 bases between. CDR3 nucleotide sequence: TGTGCCAGCCGACGTGATTCATCGGATAGCAATCAGCCCCAGCATTTT. It translates to CASRRDSSDSNQPQHF.

CDR3 coding DNA: TGTGCCACCAGCCAAGGCGGCCTCGGGTTGGGCACTGAAGCTTTCTTT. It codes for CATSQGGLGLGTEAFF. The chain employs TRBV15 and TRBJ1-1, with D uncertain. Germline assignment: CDR1 LNHNV and CDR2 YYDKDF (reference sequence). The CDR3 has 16 amino acids. Between the trimmed V and J ends, which lost 5 bases and 4 bases, there was a span of 20 bases.

This clonotype was observed at least ten times. The chain links TRBV5-4 to TRBJ2-5; D uncertain. The germline V gene encodes CDR1 SGHNT and CDR2 YYREEE (reference sequence). Trimming left V 0 bases short and J 3 bases short, with 9 bases between. This CDR3 region has 14 residues. The CDR3 spells CASSLATKKETQYF. CDR3 coding DNA: TGTGCCAGCAGCTTGGCGACGAAGAAAGAGACCCAGTACTTC.

In this sample, this clonotype turned up many times. V usage is TRBV6-6 and J usage is TRBJ1-3, with D perhaps matching TRBD1 (5 bases). Deletions cut 6 bases from V and 0 bases from J, with 9 bases between. CDR1 and CDR2 from the germline V gene are MNHNY and SVGAGI (reference sequence). There are 14 residues in the CDR3. CDR3 DNA sequence: TGTGCCAGCAGCTTGGACAACTCTGGAAACACCATATATTTT. It is translated as CASSLDNSGNTIYF.

In this sample, this clonotype turned up many times. The rearrangement joins TRBV15 to TRBJ2-5, with TRBD1 matching 7 bases. Trimming took 4 bases from V and 4 from J; bases not matched to a gene: 6. This CDR3 has 14 residues. Germline loops: CDR1 LNHNV, CDR2 YYDKDF (reference sequence). CDR3 in amino acids: CATSTKTGAETQYF. CDR3 coding DNA: TGTGCCACCAGCACAAAAACAGGGGCAGAGACCCAGTACTTC.

This clonotype counts as medium-sized. The gene calls are TRBV20-1 and TRBJ1-6; no clear D gene. Trimming shortened V by 0 bases and J by 10 bases, and 13 bases separated the two germline ends. Germline values: CDR1 DFQATT, CDR2 SNEGSKA (reference sequence). The CDR3 has 14 residues. This chain's CDR3 is CSARDGSEASPLHF. The CDR3 DNA reads as TGCAGTGCTAGAGATGGCAGTGAGGCCTCACCCCTCCACTTT.

The chain couples TRBV15 to TRBJ2-2, with TRBD1 matching over 8 bases. V gave up 2 bases and J gave up 7 bases; unmatched junction bases: 6. Germline loops: CDR1 LNHNV, CDR2 YYDKDF (reference sequence). CDR3 length: 15 amino acids. The CDR3 reads CATSRQGALVGELFF. Written as DNA, the CDR3 is TGTGCCACCAGCAGACAGGGGGCTCTAGTCGGGGAGCTGTTTTTT. The full variable domain, in which reference TRBV15 and TRBJ2-2 provide the parts outside the CDR3, is DAMVIQNPRYQVTQFGKPVTLSCSQTLNHNVMYWYQQKSSQAPKLLFHYYDKDFNNEADTPDNFQSRRPNTSFCFLDIRSPGLGDTAMYLCATSRQGALVGELFFGEGSRLTVL.